The clone carrying this T cell receptor (beta chain) was observed once. What it recognizes is unknown. This entry comes from a study of shared clonotypes between healthy human individuals. Study-wide background: CD8 memory received one plate per donor, CD8 naive two, CD4 memory three and CD4 naive three.

General observations from the study: Among donors, sharing of clonotypes was expected to be affected by sequencing depth. Sharing across a handful of donors was seen in 4.5% to 6.5% of naive CD4 clonotypes.

Template for every sorted-subset replicate PCR totaled around 200 ng DNA, some 30,000 T cell genomes. Here immunoSEQ multiplex PCR was the method, and the copy in TCRdb shows in-frame clones only, minus some. The table lists some 1,600,000 clones, approximately 98% of them singletons. The V segment lost 6 bases and the J segment 7 bases; nucleotides outside the gene matches: 9. Germline loops: CDR1 MDHEN, CDR2 SYDVKM. The CDR3 has 14 amino acids. This chain links TRBV28 with TRBJ2-1; 7 nucleotides line up with TRBD2. The sequencing sample was made of naive CD4+ T cells sorted from blood. The subset here: CD45RA+ positively selected. The TCR originated in a man aged 25 to 45 in good health. The CDR3 loop is CASSLGTTPNEQFF. In DNA form, the CDR3 reads TGTGCCAGCAGCCTAGGGACTACCCCTAATGAGCAGTTCTTC.